This T cell receptor (beta chain) was sequenced during a study of response to subunit inactivated influenza vaccine. Study-wide results and limits: New T cells are recruited in small numbers by each seasonal influenza vaccination, according to the authors' suggestion.

TCRdb used MiXCR to reprocess the RT-PCR reads, holding one entry per CDR3 protein. Among more than 450,000 distinct CDR3 sequences listed, under 9% were seen once. Details on this clonotype: Its antigen is unknown.

Sequencing was performed on PBMCs from blood, taken around 25 months after vaccination. This TCR came from a man between 50 and 70 years old who received an inactivated influenza vaccine.

CDR3 bases: TGTGCCAGCAGTGACGATTGGGCAGGGAGAAACACCATATATTTT. Its translation is CASSDDWAGRNTIYF. The rearrangement links TRBV6-1 to TRBJ1-3; D is perhaps TRBD1 (5 bases). Trimming took off 3 bases at V and 5 bases at J, with 14 bases between the two ends. Germline-derived CDR1 and CDR2 are MNHNS and SASEGT. The CDR3 is 15 amino acids.